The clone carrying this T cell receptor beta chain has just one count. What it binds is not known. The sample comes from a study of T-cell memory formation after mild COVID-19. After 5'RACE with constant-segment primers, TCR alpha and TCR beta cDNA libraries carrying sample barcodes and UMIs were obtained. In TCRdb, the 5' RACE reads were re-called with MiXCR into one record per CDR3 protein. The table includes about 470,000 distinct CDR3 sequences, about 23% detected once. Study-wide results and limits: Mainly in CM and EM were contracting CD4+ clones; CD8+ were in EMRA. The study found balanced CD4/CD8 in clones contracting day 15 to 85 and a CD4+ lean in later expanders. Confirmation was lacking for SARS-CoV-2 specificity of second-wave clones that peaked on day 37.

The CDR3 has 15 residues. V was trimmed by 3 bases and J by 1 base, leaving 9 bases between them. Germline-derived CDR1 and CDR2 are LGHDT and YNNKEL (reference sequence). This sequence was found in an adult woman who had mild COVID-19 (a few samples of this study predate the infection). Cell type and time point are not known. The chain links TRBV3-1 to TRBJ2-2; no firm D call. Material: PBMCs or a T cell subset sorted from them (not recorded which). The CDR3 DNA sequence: TGTGCCAGCAGCCAGCATAAGATGAACACCGGGGAGCTGTTTTTT. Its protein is CASSQHKMNTGELFF.